The following is a T cell receptor beta chain sequence with its context. Its target is unknown. Other DNA sequences in this sample translate to the same CDR3. The ends lost 5 bases at V and 2 bases at J; junction bases unmatched: 4. CDR1 and CDR2 from the germline V gene are SGHRS and YFSETQ. This CDR3 is 14 amino acids long. The data are from a study of cytomegalovirus exposure and HLA in healthy donors. Whole-study context: An earlier analysis found fewer than 140 million unique TCR beta sequences from about 190 million T cells.

PCR primers comprised 60 Vbeta and 13 Jbeta primers. Here immunoSEQ multiplex PCR was the method, and the copy in TCRdb shows in-frame clones only, minus some. The repertoire holds 95,000 to 150,000 clones, with roughly 80% as singletons. Study results and limitations: A few chains linked to CMV were shown in vitro to be specific for CMV antigens. A later analysis by the authors found several of the most significant clusters apparently linked to common viral pathogens. Later analysis revealed greater clonal expansion in HLA-associated TCR beta chains than in equally common others.

V and J are TRBV5-1 and TRBJ2-5; 9 positions match TRBD1. Specimen: PBMCs. This TCR derives from a man younger than 40 in good health and CMV-seronegative. The CDR3 protein is CASSLGQGQETQYF. The CDR3 coding sequence is TGCGCCAGCAGTTTAGGACAGGGGCAAGAGACCCAGTACTTC.